The 3 T cell receptor beta chains below were found in one sample sequenced in a study of T cells expressing NK-cell markers. After re-calling the 5' RACE reads, TCRdb lists one entry per CDR3 protein, DNA absent. Its table records around 470,000 distinct CDR3 sequences. Sequenced sample: blood T cells: a sorted CD56 or NKG2C T cell subset, CD4+ or CD8+ T cells, or bulk PBMC T cells (not recorded which). The receptor set was obtained from a woman in her forties or fifties in good health.

The rearrangement uses TRBV28 and TRBJ2-1. CDR1 is MDHEN and CDR2 is SYDVKM in the germline V gene. The CDR3 runs to 14 residues. The CDR3 here is CASCLGSSYNEQFF.

This CDR3 is CATGREVPDTQYF. The chain joins TRBV12-3 or TRBV12-4 to TRBJ2-3; TCRdb outputs TRBD2, but without DNA this stays unchecked. The CDR3 is made up of 13 amino acids.

The chain recombines TRBV6-1 with TRBJ2-3; no DNA is available, so the TRBD1 call from TCRdb remains unchecked. Germline loops: CDR1 MNHNS, CDR2 SASEGT. The CDR3 length is 19 residues. CDR3 loop: CASSEMSFSGQKRTDTQYF.